This is a list of T cell receptor beta chains from one sample in a study of shared clonotypes between healthy human individuals. Sequenced by immunoSEQ multiplex PCR; TCRdb stores in-frame clones only, minus some. This table holds about 2.5 million clones, 85% to 95% found once. The sample taken for sequencing was naive CD4+ T cells from PBMCs. The receptors here all came from a man aged 18 to 30 in good health. Some clones in this sample may be carry-over from other donors' samples. The CDR3 runs from the conserved cysteine through the conserved F or W. Fields, in order: J gene, D gene, clone size, V gene, CDR3 protein, CDR3 DNA. A D gene is named only where the DNA matches it firmly. Expanded clones are given a class, and other clones once, few, many or no size at all.

TRBJ2-1,-,-,TRBV27,CASSLVQGEQFF,TGTGCCAGCAGTTTAGTCCAGGGAGAGCAGTTCTTC
TRBJ2-7,-,-,TRBV28,CASKDGSYEQYF,TGTGCCAGCAAGGACGGATCCTACGAGCAGTACTTC
TRBJ2-3,TRBD2,-,TRBV27,CASSFSTGLESYTDTQYF,TGTGCCAGCAGTTTTTCTACCGGACTAGAGTCCTACACAGATACGCAGTATTTT
TRBJ1-2,-,-,TRBV11-2,CASSPGGDYGYTF,TGTGCCAGCAGCCCCGGGGGGGACTATGGCTACACCTTC
TRBJ2-3,-,-,TRBV7-3,CASSLGSADTQYF,TGTGCCAGCAGCTTAGGAAGCGCGGATACGCAGTATTTT
TRBJ1-1,-,once,TRBV28,CATGTQGGNTEAFF,TGTGCCACCGGGACCCAGGGAGGGAACACTGAAGCTTTCTTT
TRBJ1-4,-,-,TRBV4-1,CASSQKPRGTNEKLFF,TGCGCCAGCAGCCAAAAGCCCCGGGGGACTAATGAAAAACTGTTTTTT
TRBJ1-5,-,-,TRBV2,CASSESLWGARYSNQPQHF,TGTGCCAGCAGTGAAAGTCTATGGGGGGCTCGATATAGCAATCAGCCCCAGCATTTT
TRBJ1-1,-,-,TRBV19,CASRGRVNTEAFF,TGTGCCAGTAGGGGGCGGGTCAACACTGAAGCTTTCTTT
TRBJ2-3,-,-,TRBV18,CASSPTGTSTDTQYF,TGTGCCAGCTCACCGACAGGGACTAGCACAGATACGCAGTATTTT
TRBJ2-3,-,-,TRBV7-9,CASSFTGAVPDTQYF,TGTGCCAGCAGCTTCACAGGAGCGGTTCCAGATACGCAGTATTTT
TRBJ2-1,TRBD2,once,TRBV28,CASSPSFSGRYNEQFF,TGTGCCAGCAGTCCCTCCTTTAGCGGGAGGTACAATGAGCAGTTCTTC
TRBJ2-1,TRBD2,-,TRBV19,CASTRTSGRGEQFF,TGTGCCAGTACCCGGACTAGCGGGAGGGGTGAGCAGTTCTTC
TRBJ2-7,-,once,TRBV10-3,CAISDGGERAYEQYF,TGTGCCATCAGTGACGGGGGAGAGCGGGCCTACGAGCAGTACTTC
TRBJ2-1,-,-,TRBV27,CASSSGLDLNEQFF,TGTGCCAGCAGTTCCGGACTTGACCTCAATGAGCAGTTCTTC
TRBJ2-7,-,-,TRBV28,CASRLMDSLEQYF,TGTGCCAGCAGACTAATGGACAGTCTCGAGCAGTACTTC
TRBJ2-5,-,-,TRBV27,CASKVWDDQETQYF,TGTGCCAGCAAAGTTTGGGACGACCAAGAGACCCAGTACTTC
TRBJ1-3,-,-,TRBV28,CATKRVGNTIYF,TGTGCCACCAAGAGGGTGGGAAACACCATATATTTT
TRBJ2-7,-,-,TRBV6-5,CASSKVGSGYEQYF,TGTGCCAGCAGTAAGGTCGGTTCGGGGTACGAGCAGTACTTC
TRBJ1-4,-,-,TRBV2,CASSRDTYLGEKLFF,TGTGCCAGCAGCCGAGACACCTACCTAGGTGAAAAACTGTTTTTT
TRBJ1-4,TRBD1,-,TRBV28,CASSLIRDRKEKLFF,TGTGCCAGCAGTTTAATCCGGGACAGGAAGGAAAAACTGTTTTTT
TRBJ2-1,-,-,TRBV9,CASSVAGVEGASYNEQFF,TGTGCCAGCAGCGTAGCCGGGGTTGAAGGTGCCTCCTACAATGAGCAGTTCTTC
TRBJ2-7,TRBD2,-,TRBV6-1,CASTRLAGPSYEQYF,TGTGCCAGCACCAGACTAGCGGGACCCTCCTACGAGCAGTACTTC
TRBJ1-1,-,-,TRBV7-3,CASSLTGDNTEAFF,TGTGCCAGCAGCTTAACGGGGGACAACACTGAAGCTTTCTTT
TRBJ2-7,-,-,TRBV10-2,CASSALASSPYEQYF,TGCGCCAGCAGTGCACTAGCCTCATCCCCCTACGAGCAGTACTTC
TRBJ1-1,-,-,TRBV9,CASTRQVMNTEAFF,TGTGCCAGCACAAGACAGGTTATGAACACTGAAGCTTTCTTT
TRBJ1-1,TRBD1,-,TRBV6-6,CASSRTGYEAFF,TGTGCCAGCAGCCGGACAGGTTACGAAGCTTTCTTT
TRBJ2-3,TRBD2,once,TRBV29-1,CSVGWRLAGEVRGDTQYF,TGCAGCGTTGGATGGAGACTAGCGGGAGAGGTCCGGGGAGATACGCAGTATTTT